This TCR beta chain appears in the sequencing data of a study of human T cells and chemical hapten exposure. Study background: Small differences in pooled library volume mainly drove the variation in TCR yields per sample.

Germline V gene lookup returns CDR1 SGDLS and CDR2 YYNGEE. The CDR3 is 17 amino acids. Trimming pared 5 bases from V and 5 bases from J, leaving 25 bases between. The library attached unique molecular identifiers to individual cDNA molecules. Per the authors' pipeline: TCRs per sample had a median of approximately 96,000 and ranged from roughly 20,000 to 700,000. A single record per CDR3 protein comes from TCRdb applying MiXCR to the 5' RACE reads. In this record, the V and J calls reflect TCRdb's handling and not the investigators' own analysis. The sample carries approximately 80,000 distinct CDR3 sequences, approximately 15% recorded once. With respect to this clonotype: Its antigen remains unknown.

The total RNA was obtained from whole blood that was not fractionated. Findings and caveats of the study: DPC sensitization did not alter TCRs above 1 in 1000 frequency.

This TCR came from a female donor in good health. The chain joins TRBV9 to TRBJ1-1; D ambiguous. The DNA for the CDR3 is TGTGCCAGCAGTCCAAGTCGAGGCCTAGGGTTCCGTACTGAAGCTTTCTTT. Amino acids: CASSPSRGLGFRTEAFF. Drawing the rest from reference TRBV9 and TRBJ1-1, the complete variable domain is DSGVTQTPKHLITATGQRVTLRCSPRSGDLSVYWYQQSLDQGLQFLIQYYNGEERAKGNILERFSAQQFPDLHSELNLSSLELGDSALYFCASSPSRGLGFRTEAFFGQGTRLTVV.